These 29 T cell receptor beta chains were sequenced from one sample in a study of OX40 agonist ivuxolimab in advanced cancers. TCRdb's copy holds only in-frame clones and misses some; the assay was immunoSEQ multiplex PCR. The data show 75,000 to 100,000 clones, 86% seen once. The sample here was CD4+ or CD8+ T cells sorted from blood, taken in a trial of the OX40 agonist ivuxolimab. The receptors derive from an adult with an advanced solid tumor such as melanoma, head and neck, liver or kidney cancer.

V and J are TRBV5-1 and TRBJ2-3, with D perhaps matching TRBD2 (6 bases). V lost 4 bases, J lost 3 bases, and 12 bases lay in between. Per the germline V gene, CDR1 is SGHRS and CDR2 is YFSETQ. The CDR3 totals 14 residues. CDR3 in DNA: TGCGCCAGCAGCATAAACGCGGGAACAGATACGCAGTATTTT. It yields the protein CASSINAGTDTQYF.

The rearrangement links TRBV5-1 to TRBJ1-2, with 8 bases identical to TRBD1. Germline values: CDR1 SGHRS, CDR2 YFSETQ. V was pared by 3 bases and J by 3 bases, with 4 bases of the junction left unmatched. CDR3 length: 14 amino acids. CDR3 nucleotide sequence: TGCGCCAGCAGCTGGCAGGGGGCTGACTATGGCTACACCTTC. It codes for CASSWQGADYGYTF.

This chain links TRBV9 with TRBJ2-2; D possibly corresponds to TRBD1 (5 bases). V dropped 3 bases and J dropped 0 bases, with 9 bases sitting between them. CDR3 length: 15 amino acids. Germline V lookup: CDR1 SGDLS, CDR2 YYNGEE. The DNA of the CDR3 is TGTGCCAGCAGCGGGGGCGGTCCGAACACCGGGGAGCTGTTTTTT. The encoded protein is CASSGGGPNTGELFF. Full variable domain (remainder filled in from reference TRBV9 and TRBJ2-2): DSGVTQTPKHLITATGQRVTLRCSPRSGDLSVYWYQQSLDQGLQFLIQYYNGEERAKGNILERFSAQQFPDLHSELNLSSLELGDSALYFCASSGGGPNTGELFFGEGSRLTVL.

In nucleotides, the CDR3 is TGTGCCAGCAGTTACGATTGGGACACCGGGGAGCTGTTTTTT. This translates into CASSYDWDTGELFF. This chain uses TRBV6-5 with TRBJ2-2; D not resolved. With 2 bases removed from V and 3 bases from J, the gap between germline ends came to 7 bases. The CDR3 sequence is 14 residues long. Germline V CDR1 and CDR2: MNHEY, SVGAGI.

The chain employs TRBV4-2 and TRBJ2-5; possible D gene TRBD2, 6 bases. Looked up from germline, CDR1 is LGHNA and CDR2 is YNFKEQ. V gave up 5 bases and J gave up 5 bases, with 18 bases separating them. This CDR3 is built from 15 residues. CDR3 bases: TGTGCCAGCAGCTTGGCCATGGGGGGATGGGAGACCCAGTACTTC. Encoded protein: CASSLAMGGWETQYF.

In DNA form, the CDR3 reads TGTGCCAGCAGCTTAGGCGGGTCGGCTAGCAGAGCCTACGAGCAGTACTTC. This gives the protein CASSLGGSASRAYEQYF. V gene TRBV7-6 combines with J gene TRBJ2-7, with D possibly TRBD2 on 5 matching bases. Germline V lookup: CDR1 SGHVS, CDR2 FNYEAQ. Between the trimmed V and J ends, which lost 1 base and 2 bases, there was a span of 18 bases. CDR3 length: 17 residues. Drawing the rest from reference TRBV7-6 and TRBJ2-7, the complete variable domain is GAGVSQSPRYKVTKRGQDVALRCDPISGHVSLYWYRQALGQGPEFLTYFNYEAQQDKSGLPNDRFSAERPEGSISTLTIQRTEQRDSAMYRCASSLGGSASRAYEQYFGPGTRLTVT.

CDR3: CASSHLSPGGYGYTF. For the CDR3, the DNA is TGTGCCAGCAGTCATCTGTCCCCAGGCGGCTATGGCTACACCTTC. The J gene is TRBJ1-2, the V gene TRBV25-1; D uncertain. The V gene's germline CDR1 is MGHDK and CDR2 SYGVNS. The CDR3 totals 15 residues. Trimming took 5 bases from V and 4 from J, leaving 17 bases between them.

The chain has TRBV6-1 and TRBJ2-4; tentatively, D is TRBD1 (5 bases). CDR3 length: 12 residues. Deletions cut 2 bases from V and 11 bases from J, with 10 bases between. Germline CDR1 is MNHNS and CDR2 is SASEGT. For the CDR3, the DNA is TGTGCCAGCAGTGAACCCAGGGTCCTTCAGTACTTC. This codes for CASSEPRVLQYF.

The chain is built from TRBV5-1 and TRBJ1-2, with D maybe TRBD1 (6 bases). Between the trimmed V and J ends, which lost 3 bases and 6 bases, there was a span of 24 bases. Per germline, CDR1 SGHRS and CDR2 YFSETQ. CDR3 length: 17 amino acids. CDR3: CASSSRTASFARHGYTF. CDR3 in DNA: TGCGCCAGCAGCTCCCGGACAGCTTCCTTCGCCCGCCATGGCTACACCTTC. Complete variable domain (other parts from reference TRBV5-1 and TRBJ1-2): KAGVTQTPRYLIKTRGQQVTLSCSPISGHRSVSWYQQTPGQGLQFLFEYFSETQRNKGNFPGRFSGRQFSNSRSEMNVSTLELGDSALYLCASSSRTASFARHGYTFGSGTRLTVV.

The gene calls are TRBV4-2 and TRBJ2-1, with D possibly being TRBD1 (6 bases). The CDR3 is 21 residues long. Between the trimmed V and J ends, which lost 0 bases and 4 bases, there was a span of 28 bases. The germline gives CDR1 LGHNA, CDR2 YNFKEQ. The CDR3 DNA reads as TGTGCCAGCAGCCAAGAACAGGGTAGAAGGGGTCCGGAGGTTCTATACAATGAGCAGTTCTTC. Amino acids: CASSQEQGRRGPEVLYNEQFF.

This clone was counted a few times. The chain has TRBV7-9 and TRBJ1-6, with D uncertain. The germline CDR1 and CDR2 sequences are SEHNR and FQNEAQ (reference sequence). Trimming pared 5 bases from V and 9 bases from J, leaving 11 bases between. This CDR3 region has 13 residues. The CDR3 nucleotides read TGTGCCAGCAGCCCAGGCGGGATTTCACCCCTCCACTTT. It is translated as CASSPGGISPLHF.

The J gene is TRBJ2-7, the V gene TRBV7-9; the D gene is possibly TRBD2 (7 bases). Germline CDR1 reads SEHNR; CDR2 reads FQNEAQ (reference sequence). The CDR3 loop spans 16 amino acids. Trimming removed 0 bases from V and 7 bases from J, with 19 bases in between. The DNA for the CDR3 is TGTGCCAGCAGCTTAGCGGGAGGGGGACTCCACGGGGAGCAGTACTTC. Amino acid sequence: CASSLAGGGLHGEQYF. Complete variable domain (other parts from reference TRBV7-9 and TRBJ2-7): DTGVSQNPRHKITKRGQNVTFRCDPISEHNRLYWYRQTLGQGPEFLTYFQNEAQLEKSRLLSDRFSAERPKGSFSTLEIQRTEQGDSAMYLCASSLAGGGLHGEQYFGPGTRLTVT.

CDR3: CASSSGGPYYGYTF. As DNA, the CDR3 is TGTGCCAGCAGTTCAGGGGGACCCTATTATGGCTACACCTTC. V usage is TRBV7-2 and J usage is TRBJ1-2; 7 bases are shared with TRBD1. V shed 6 bases, J shed 5 bases, and the junction held 9 bases outside the gene matches. Germline V lookup: CDR1 SGHTA, CDR2 FQGNSA. The CDR3 has 14 residues.

The chain recombines TRBV5-1 with TRBJ2-7; D call uncertain. Trimming removed 4 bases from V and 2 bases from J, with 19 bases in between. Germline V gene lookup returns CDR1 SGHRS and CDR2 YFSETQ. CDR3 length: 16 residues. The CDR3 protein is CASSPDVLTLPYEQYF. CDR3 sequence (DNA): TGCGCCAGCAGCCCCGACGTCCTTACCCTTCCCTACGAGCAGTACTTC.

V is TRBV4-3 and J is TRBJ2-1, with D unclear. Trimming pared 4 bases from V and 4 bases from J, leaving 8 bases between. The germline V gene encodes CDR1 LGHNA and CDR2 YSLEER. CDR3 length: 13 residues. The CDR3 DNA sequence: TGCGCCAGCAGCCTTTTTGGGTACAATGAGCAGTTCTTC. Its protein is CASSLFGYNEQFF.

V usage is TRBV6-4 and J usage is TRBJ1-1; D unclear. CDR3 length: 13 amino acids. Germline values: CDR1 MRHNA, CDR2 SNTAGT. V dropped 4 bases and J dropped 0 bases, with 6 bases sitting between them. In DNA, the CDR3 is TGTGCCAGCAGTGTCGGTGTGAACACTGAAGCTTTCTTT. Protein sequence: CASSVGVNTEAFF.

This chain's CDR3 is CASSLHTMPQQYF. The CDR3 nucleotides are TGCGCCAGCAGCTTGCATACCATGCCCCAGCAGTACTTC. The rearrangement links TRBV5-1 to TRBJ2-7; D gene uncertain. Germline CDR1 is SGHRS and CDR2 is YFSETQ. The V and J ends lost 1 base and 8 bases respectively, with 13 bases between them. The CDR3 has 13 amino acids.

The chain is built from TRBV6-5 and TRBJ2-1; D is ambiguous. The germline V gene encodes CDR1 MNHEY and CDR2 SVGAGI. The CDR3 runs to 13 residues. V lost 6 bases and J lost 7, with 13 bases in between. The CDR3 protein is CASSFALRNEQFF. Written as DNA, the CDR3 is TGTGCCAGCAGCTTTGCCCTCAGGAATGAGCAGTTCTTC.

This CDR3 is CASSYSGNTYEQYF. CDR3 coding DNA: TGTGCCAGTAGTTATAGCGGGAATACCTACGAGCAGTACTTC. The chain recombines TRBV19 with TRBJ2-7, with TRBD2 matching 8 bases. CDR1 is LNHDA and CDR2 is SQIVND in the germline V gene (reference sequence). The junction had 5 bases not matched to a gene; V was cut back by 5 bases and J by 2 bases. This CDR3 comprises 14 residues.

This chain joins TRBV5-6 and TRBJ1-2; D unclear. The CDR3 is 13 residues long. Germline V gene data show CDR1 as SGHDT and CDR2 as YYEEEE. V was clipped by 1 base and J by 8 bases, with 12 bases between them. As DNA, the CDR3 is TGTGCCAGCAGCTTGTCTTACGGATTGGGCTACACCTTC. Amino acid sequence: CASSLSYGLGYTF.

This clone was seen a single time. This sequence joins TRBV19 and TRBJ1-1; maybe TRBD1 (5 bases). V was shortened by 6 bases and J by 1 base, with 24 bases between the two germline ends. From germline, CDR1 is LNHDA and CDR2 SQIVND (reference sequence). The CDR3 covers 18 residues. CDR3 sequence: CASSVLSRDGAKNTEAFF. CDR3 sequence (DNA): TGTGCCAGTAGCGTACTAAGCCGGGACGGAGCGAAGAACACTGAAGCTTTCTTT.

The chain couples TRBV19 to TRBJ1-6; 8 bases agree with TRBD1. Germline V CDR1 and CDR2: LNHDA, SQIVND (reference sequence). The V and J ends lost 7 bases and 10 bases, in that order; junction bases with no gene match: 12. The CDR3 length is 15 residues. CDR3 amino acids: CASTNSWTGTSPLHF. The CDR3 DNA reads as TGTGCCAGTACCAATAGCTGGACAGGGACATCACCCCTCCACTTT.

The V gene is TRBV6-5, the J gene TRBJ1-4; D is possibly TRBD1 (5 bases). Trimming left V 6 bases short and J 7 bases short, with 15 bases between. This CDR3 is built from 14 residues. Germline CDR1 is MNHEY and CDR2 is SVGAGI. CDR3 sequence reads: CASSPQGLTEKLFF. The CDR3 region has the DNA TGTGCCAGCAGCCCGCAGGGCTTGACTGAAAAACTGTTTTTT.

The CDR3 DNA reads as TGTGCCAGCAGCCCGACTGGGCAGGGGGATCTCGTTGGCTACACCTTC. Protein: CASSPTGQGDLVGYTF. The chain joins TRBV7-3 to TRBJ1-2; 7 bases match TRBD1. The CDR3 loop spans 16 amino acids. V gave up 5 bases and J gave up 7 bases; unmatched junction bases: 16. Per germline, CDR1 SGHTA and CDR2 FQGTGA.

The chain links TRBV6-5 to TRBJ1-2; no clear D. V was cut by 7 bases and J by 0 bases, with 6 bases left in between. Germline V gene lookup returns CDR1 MNHEY and CDR2 SVGAGI. The CDR3 is made up of 12 amino acids. The CDR3, as DNA: TGTGCCAGCATGGGAGCTAACTATGGCTACACCTTC. Translation gives CASMGANYGYTF.

The genes are TRBV7-9 and TRBJ2-6; tentatively, D is TRBD1 (6 bases). CDR3 length equals 18 residues. The V end was cut by 5 bases, the J end by 0 bases, with 17 bases between. Germline-derived CDR1 and CDR2 are SEHNR and FQNEAQ (reference sequence). The DNA of the CDR3 is TGTGCCAGCAGCCGGATGACAGGCCGCCCCTCTGGGGCCAACGTCCTGACTTTC. It is translated as CASSRMTGRPSGANVLTF. The variable domain in full, completed from reference TRBV7-9 and TRBJ2-6, reads DTGVSQNPRHKITKRGQNVTFRCDPISEHNRLYWYRQTLGQGPEFLTYFQNEAQLEKSRLLSDRFSAERPKGSFSTLEIQRTEQGDSAMYLCASSRMTGRPSGANVLTFGAGSRLTVL.

This clone was detected a few times. V gene TRBV18 combines with J gene TRBJ1-1, with D possibly matching TRBD1 (6 bases). V shed 6 bases and J shed 0 bases, with 11 bases lying between them. The CDR3 covers 14 residues. The germline CDR1 and CDR2 sequences are KGHSH and LQKENI. The CDR3 region is CASSTGGMNTEAFF. CDR3 in DNA: TGTGCCAGCTCGACAGGAGGGATGAACACTGAAGCTTTCTTT. Supplemented by reference TRBV18 and TRBJ1-1, the full variable domain reads NAGVMQNPRHLVRRRGQEARLRCSPMKGHSHVYWYRQLPEEGLKFMVYLQKENIIDESGMPKERFSAEFPKEGPSILRIQQVVRGDSAAYFCASSTGGMNTEAFFGQGTRLTVV.

The rearrangement uses TRBV10-1 and TRBJ2-7; the D is unclear. Per the germline V gene, CDR1 is WNHNN and CDR2 is SYGVQD (reference sequence). The V end lost 4 bases, the J end lost 2 bases, and 9 bases lay between the germline ends. The CDR3 totals 13 residues. The CDR3 sequence: CASSVGPTYEQYF. The CDR3 DNA reads as TGCGCCAGCAGTGTGGGTCCAACCTACGAGCAGTACTTC.

The genes are TRBV30 and TRBJ1-3, with no clear D. The V gene lost 2 bases and the J gene lost 4 bases, with 12 bases spanning the gap. Germline V CDR1 and CDR2: GTSNPN, SVGIG (reference sequence). CDR3 size: 14 residues. CDR3 DNA: TGTGCCTGGAGTCCGGGGATAGAAGGAAACACCATATATTTT. Amino acid sequence: CAWSPGIEGNTIYF.